The source of this TCR beta chain is a study of T cell clones after liver transplantation. Study information: Without induction therapy, subjects received standard immunosuppression until 12-24 months post-transplant. Regarding the study as a whole: Conclusions were preliminary, with small, heterogeneous patient groups. Rather than being deleted, graft donor-reactive T cells may have moved into the graft.

Trimming removed 1 base at V and 1 base at J, with 14 bases between. Germline values: CDR1 LGHNA, CDR2 YNFKEQ. This CDR3 contains 16 residues. Here immunoSEQ multiplex PCR was the method, and the copy in TCRdb shows in-frame clones only, minus some. The sample has approximately 6,200 clones, 80% seen once. This clone was observed a handful of times. Its target is unknown. The TCR was taken from a human patient who received a liver transplant. These T cells may partly come from the graft donor. Sequencing was performed on CD8+ T cells from blood, taken 45 to 46 months after liver transplant. The rearrangement joins TRBV4-2 to TRBJ2-7; D is unresolved. CDR3 nucleotides: TGTGCCAGCAGCCAAGGCGTTGGGGATAATTCCTACGAGCAGTACTTC. Its translation is CASSQGVGDNSYEQYF.